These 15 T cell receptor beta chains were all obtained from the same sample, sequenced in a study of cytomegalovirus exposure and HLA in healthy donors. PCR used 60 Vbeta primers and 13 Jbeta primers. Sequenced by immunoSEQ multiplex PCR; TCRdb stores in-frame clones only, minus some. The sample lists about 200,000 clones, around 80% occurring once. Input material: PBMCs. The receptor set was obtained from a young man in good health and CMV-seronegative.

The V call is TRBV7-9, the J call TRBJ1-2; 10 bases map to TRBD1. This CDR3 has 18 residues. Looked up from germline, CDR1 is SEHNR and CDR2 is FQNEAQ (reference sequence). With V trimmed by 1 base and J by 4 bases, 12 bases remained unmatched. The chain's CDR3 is CASSLGTFGTGERYGYTF. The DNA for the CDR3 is TGTGCCAGCAGCTTAGGGACTTTCGGGACAGGGGAGCGCTATGGCTACACCTTC.

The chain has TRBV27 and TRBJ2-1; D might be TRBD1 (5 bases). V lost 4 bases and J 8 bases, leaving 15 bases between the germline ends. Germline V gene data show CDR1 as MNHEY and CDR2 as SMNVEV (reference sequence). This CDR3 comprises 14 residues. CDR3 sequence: CASSSHDPRDEQFF. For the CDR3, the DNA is TGTGCCAGCAGTTCCCATGACCCCAGGGATGAGCAGTTCTTC.

This CDR3 reads CASTLTGVYEQYF. CDR3 nucleotides: TGTGCCAGCACCCTGACAGGGGTCTACGAGCAGTACTTC. The chain combines TRBV5-8 with TRBJ2-5; the match to TRBD1 covers 8 bases. Gene TRBJ2-7 matches the end of the DNA better, so the J call may be wrong. The CDR3 has 13 amino acids. Germline loops: CDR1 SGHTS, CDR2 YDEGEE.

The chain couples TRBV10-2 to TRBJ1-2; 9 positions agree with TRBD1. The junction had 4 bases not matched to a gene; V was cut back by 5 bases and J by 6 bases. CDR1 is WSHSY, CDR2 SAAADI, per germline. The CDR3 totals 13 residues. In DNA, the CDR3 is TGCGCCAGCAGTCAAAGGACAGGGGATGGCTACACCTTC. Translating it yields CASSQRTGDGYTF.

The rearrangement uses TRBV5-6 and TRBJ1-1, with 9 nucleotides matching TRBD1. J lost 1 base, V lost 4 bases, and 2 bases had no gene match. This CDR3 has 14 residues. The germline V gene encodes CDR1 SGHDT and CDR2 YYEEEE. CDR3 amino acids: CASSADRGNTEAFF. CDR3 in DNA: TGTGCCAGCAGCGCGGACAGGGGGAACACTGAAGCTTTCTTT.

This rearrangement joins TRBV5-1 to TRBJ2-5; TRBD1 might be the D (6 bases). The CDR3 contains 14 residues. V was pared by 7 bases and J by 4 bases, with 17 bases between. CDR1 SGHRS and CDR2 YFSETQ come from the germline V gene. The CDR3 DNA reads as TGCGCCAGCGCGAAACAGGGCCCAACAGAGACCCAGTACTTC. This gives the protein CASAKQGPTETQYF.

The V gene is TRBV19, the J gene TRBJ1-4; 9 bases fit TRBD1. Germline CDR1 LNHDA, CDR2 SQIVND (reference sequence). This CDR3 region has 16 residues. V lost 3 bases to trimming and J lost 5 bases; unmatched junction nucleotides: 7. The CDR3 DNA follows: TGTGCCAGTAGTATTGAAATACAGGGGGCAAATGAAAAACTGTTTTTT. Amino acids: CASSIEIQGANEKLFF. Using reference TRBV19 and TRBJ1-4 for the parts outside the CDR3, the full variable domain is DGGITQSPKYLFRKEGQNVTLSCEQNLNHDAMYWYRQDPGQGLRLIYYSQIVNDFQKGDIAEGYSVSREKKESFPLTVTSAQKNPTAFYLCASSIEIQGANEKLFFGSGTQLSVL.

CDR3 sequence reads: CASSQDRGRSYEQYF. The CDR3 DNA is TGCGCCAGCAGCCAAGACAGGGGGAGATCCTACGAGCAGTACTTC. V is TRBV4-1 and J is TRBJ2-7; TRBD1 agrees at 7 bases. The V gene end was trimmed by 0 bases and the J gene end by 1 base; junction bases not matched to a gene: 3. CDR1 is MGHRA and CDR2 is YSYEKL in the germline V gene. CDR3 length: 15 residues.

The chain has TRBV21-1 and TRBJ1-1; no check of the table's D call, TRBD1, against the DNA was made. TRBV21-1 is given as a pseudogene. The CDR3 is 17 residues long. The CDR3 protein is CASSPIRPTGSVSEAFF. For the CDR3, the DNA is TGTGCCAGCAGCCCAATAAGACCAACAGGGTCCGTATCTGAAGCTTTCTTT.

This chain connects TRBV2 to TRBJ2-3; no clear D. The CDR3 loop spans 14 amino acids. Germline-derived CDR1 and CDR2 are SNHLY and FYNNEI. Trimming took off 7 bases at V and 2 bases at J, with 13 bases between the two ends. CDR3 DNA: TGTGCCAGCAAGCTGACCGACAACACAGATACGCAGTATTTT. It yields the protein CASKLTDNTDTQYF.

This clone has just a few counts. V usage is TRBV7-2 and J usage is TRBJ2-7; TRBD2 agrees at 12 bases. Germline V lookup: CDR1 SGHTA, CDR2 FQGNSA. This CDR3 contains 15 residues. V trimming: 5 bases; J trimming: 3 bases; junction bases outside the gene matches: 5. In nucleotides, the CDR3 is TGTGCCAGCAGCCCTACACTAGCGGGAGGCTACGAGCAGTACTTC. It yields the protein CASSPTLAGGYEQYF.

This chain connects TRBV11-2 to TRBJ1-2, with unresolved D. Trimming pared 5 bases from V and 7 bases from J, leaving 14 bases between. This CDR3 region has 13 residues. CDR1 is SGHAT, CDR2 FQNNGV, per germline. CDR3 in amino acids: CASSAAASGGYTF. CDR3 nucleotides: TGTGCCAGCAGCGCCGCAGCCTCAGGTGGCTACACCTTC.

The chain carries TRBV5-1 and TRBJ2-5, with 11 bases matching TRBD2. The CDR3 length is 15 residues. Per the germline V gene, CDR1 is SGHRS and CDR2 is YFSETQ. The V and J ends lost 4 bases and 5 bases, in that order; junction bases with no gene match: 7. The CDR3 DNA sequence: TGCGCCAGCAGCCCGAATAGCGGGAGGGCGGAGACCCAGTACTTC. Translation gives CASSPNSGRAETQYF.

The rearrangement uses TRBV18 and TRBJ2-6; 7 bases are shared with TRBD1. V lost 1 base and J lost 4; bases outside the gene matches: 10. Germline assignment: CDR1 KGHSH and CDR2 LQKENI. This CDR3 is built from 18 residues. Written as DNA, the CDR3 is TGTGCCAGCTCACCACAAGTAGGGGGCGCATCCGGGGCCAACGTCCTGACTTTC. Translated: CASSPQVGGASGANVLTF.

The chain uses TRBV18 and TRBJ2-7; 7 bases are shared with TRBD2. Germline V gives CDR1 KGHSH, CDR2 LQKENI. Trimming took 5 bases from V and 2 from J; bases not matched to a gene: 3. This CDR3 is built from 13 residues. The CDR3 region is CASSELATYEQYF. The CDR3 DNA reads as TGTGCCAGCTCAGAACTAGCGACCTACGAGCAGTACTTC. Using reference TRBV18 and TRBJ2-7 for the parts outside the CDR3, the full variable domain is NAGVMQNPRHLVRRRGQEARLRCSPMKGHSHVYWYRQLPEEGLKFMVYLQKENIIDESGMPKERFSAEFPKEGPSILRIQQVVRGDSAAYFCASSELATYEQYFGPGTRLTVT.